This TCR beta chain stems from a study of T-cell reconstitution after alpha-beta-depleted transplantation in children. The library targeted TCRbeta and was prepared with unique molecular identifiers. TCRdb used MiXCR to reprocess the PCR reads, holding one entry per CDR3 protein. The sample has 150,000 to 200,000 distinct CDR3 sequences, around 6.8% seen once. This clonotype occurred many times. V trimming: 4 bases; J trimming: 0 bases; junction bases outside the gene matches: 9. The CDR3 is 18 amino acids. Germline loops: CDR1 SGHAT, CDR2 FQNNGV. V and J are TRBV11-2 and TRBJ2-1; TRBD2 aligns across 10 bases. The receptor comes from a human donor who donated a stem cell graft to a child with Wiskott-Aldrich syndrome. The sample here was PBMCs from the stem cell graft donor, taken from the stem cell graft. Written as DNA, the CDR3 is TGTGCCAGCAGCTCACCGGGACTAGCGTCGAGCTCCTACAATGAGCAGTTCTTC. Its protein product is CASSSPGLASSSYNEQFF.